The T cell receptor beta chain described here comes from a study of T cell repertoires in cytomegalovirus infection. This clonotype was counted many times. The antigen is unknown. Using its own MiXCR run on the reads, TCRdb lists one record per CDR3 protein. The top ten clones hold around 2.6% of a sample with roughly 320,000 distinct CDR3 sequences, approximately 8.9% of them seen once. With 9 bases removed from V and 5 bases from J, the gap between germline ends came to 13 bases. Germline V gene data show CDR1 as LNHDA and CDR2 as SQIVND (reference sequence). The CDR3 has 12 residues. Whole-study findings and limits: Using cumulative public TCR beta family frequency, the authors identified those who carried CMV together with the relevant HLA.

This TCR was sampled from a human donor in good health (CMV status not recorded). Some clones in this sample may be carry-over from other donors' samples. The sequenced sample was PBMCs. The rearrangement uses TRBV19 and TRBJ2-5; D possibly corresponds to TRBD2 (6 bases). CDR3: CASRDSWETQYF. CDR3 bases: TGTGCCAGCCGGGACTCGTGGGAGACCCAGTACTTC.